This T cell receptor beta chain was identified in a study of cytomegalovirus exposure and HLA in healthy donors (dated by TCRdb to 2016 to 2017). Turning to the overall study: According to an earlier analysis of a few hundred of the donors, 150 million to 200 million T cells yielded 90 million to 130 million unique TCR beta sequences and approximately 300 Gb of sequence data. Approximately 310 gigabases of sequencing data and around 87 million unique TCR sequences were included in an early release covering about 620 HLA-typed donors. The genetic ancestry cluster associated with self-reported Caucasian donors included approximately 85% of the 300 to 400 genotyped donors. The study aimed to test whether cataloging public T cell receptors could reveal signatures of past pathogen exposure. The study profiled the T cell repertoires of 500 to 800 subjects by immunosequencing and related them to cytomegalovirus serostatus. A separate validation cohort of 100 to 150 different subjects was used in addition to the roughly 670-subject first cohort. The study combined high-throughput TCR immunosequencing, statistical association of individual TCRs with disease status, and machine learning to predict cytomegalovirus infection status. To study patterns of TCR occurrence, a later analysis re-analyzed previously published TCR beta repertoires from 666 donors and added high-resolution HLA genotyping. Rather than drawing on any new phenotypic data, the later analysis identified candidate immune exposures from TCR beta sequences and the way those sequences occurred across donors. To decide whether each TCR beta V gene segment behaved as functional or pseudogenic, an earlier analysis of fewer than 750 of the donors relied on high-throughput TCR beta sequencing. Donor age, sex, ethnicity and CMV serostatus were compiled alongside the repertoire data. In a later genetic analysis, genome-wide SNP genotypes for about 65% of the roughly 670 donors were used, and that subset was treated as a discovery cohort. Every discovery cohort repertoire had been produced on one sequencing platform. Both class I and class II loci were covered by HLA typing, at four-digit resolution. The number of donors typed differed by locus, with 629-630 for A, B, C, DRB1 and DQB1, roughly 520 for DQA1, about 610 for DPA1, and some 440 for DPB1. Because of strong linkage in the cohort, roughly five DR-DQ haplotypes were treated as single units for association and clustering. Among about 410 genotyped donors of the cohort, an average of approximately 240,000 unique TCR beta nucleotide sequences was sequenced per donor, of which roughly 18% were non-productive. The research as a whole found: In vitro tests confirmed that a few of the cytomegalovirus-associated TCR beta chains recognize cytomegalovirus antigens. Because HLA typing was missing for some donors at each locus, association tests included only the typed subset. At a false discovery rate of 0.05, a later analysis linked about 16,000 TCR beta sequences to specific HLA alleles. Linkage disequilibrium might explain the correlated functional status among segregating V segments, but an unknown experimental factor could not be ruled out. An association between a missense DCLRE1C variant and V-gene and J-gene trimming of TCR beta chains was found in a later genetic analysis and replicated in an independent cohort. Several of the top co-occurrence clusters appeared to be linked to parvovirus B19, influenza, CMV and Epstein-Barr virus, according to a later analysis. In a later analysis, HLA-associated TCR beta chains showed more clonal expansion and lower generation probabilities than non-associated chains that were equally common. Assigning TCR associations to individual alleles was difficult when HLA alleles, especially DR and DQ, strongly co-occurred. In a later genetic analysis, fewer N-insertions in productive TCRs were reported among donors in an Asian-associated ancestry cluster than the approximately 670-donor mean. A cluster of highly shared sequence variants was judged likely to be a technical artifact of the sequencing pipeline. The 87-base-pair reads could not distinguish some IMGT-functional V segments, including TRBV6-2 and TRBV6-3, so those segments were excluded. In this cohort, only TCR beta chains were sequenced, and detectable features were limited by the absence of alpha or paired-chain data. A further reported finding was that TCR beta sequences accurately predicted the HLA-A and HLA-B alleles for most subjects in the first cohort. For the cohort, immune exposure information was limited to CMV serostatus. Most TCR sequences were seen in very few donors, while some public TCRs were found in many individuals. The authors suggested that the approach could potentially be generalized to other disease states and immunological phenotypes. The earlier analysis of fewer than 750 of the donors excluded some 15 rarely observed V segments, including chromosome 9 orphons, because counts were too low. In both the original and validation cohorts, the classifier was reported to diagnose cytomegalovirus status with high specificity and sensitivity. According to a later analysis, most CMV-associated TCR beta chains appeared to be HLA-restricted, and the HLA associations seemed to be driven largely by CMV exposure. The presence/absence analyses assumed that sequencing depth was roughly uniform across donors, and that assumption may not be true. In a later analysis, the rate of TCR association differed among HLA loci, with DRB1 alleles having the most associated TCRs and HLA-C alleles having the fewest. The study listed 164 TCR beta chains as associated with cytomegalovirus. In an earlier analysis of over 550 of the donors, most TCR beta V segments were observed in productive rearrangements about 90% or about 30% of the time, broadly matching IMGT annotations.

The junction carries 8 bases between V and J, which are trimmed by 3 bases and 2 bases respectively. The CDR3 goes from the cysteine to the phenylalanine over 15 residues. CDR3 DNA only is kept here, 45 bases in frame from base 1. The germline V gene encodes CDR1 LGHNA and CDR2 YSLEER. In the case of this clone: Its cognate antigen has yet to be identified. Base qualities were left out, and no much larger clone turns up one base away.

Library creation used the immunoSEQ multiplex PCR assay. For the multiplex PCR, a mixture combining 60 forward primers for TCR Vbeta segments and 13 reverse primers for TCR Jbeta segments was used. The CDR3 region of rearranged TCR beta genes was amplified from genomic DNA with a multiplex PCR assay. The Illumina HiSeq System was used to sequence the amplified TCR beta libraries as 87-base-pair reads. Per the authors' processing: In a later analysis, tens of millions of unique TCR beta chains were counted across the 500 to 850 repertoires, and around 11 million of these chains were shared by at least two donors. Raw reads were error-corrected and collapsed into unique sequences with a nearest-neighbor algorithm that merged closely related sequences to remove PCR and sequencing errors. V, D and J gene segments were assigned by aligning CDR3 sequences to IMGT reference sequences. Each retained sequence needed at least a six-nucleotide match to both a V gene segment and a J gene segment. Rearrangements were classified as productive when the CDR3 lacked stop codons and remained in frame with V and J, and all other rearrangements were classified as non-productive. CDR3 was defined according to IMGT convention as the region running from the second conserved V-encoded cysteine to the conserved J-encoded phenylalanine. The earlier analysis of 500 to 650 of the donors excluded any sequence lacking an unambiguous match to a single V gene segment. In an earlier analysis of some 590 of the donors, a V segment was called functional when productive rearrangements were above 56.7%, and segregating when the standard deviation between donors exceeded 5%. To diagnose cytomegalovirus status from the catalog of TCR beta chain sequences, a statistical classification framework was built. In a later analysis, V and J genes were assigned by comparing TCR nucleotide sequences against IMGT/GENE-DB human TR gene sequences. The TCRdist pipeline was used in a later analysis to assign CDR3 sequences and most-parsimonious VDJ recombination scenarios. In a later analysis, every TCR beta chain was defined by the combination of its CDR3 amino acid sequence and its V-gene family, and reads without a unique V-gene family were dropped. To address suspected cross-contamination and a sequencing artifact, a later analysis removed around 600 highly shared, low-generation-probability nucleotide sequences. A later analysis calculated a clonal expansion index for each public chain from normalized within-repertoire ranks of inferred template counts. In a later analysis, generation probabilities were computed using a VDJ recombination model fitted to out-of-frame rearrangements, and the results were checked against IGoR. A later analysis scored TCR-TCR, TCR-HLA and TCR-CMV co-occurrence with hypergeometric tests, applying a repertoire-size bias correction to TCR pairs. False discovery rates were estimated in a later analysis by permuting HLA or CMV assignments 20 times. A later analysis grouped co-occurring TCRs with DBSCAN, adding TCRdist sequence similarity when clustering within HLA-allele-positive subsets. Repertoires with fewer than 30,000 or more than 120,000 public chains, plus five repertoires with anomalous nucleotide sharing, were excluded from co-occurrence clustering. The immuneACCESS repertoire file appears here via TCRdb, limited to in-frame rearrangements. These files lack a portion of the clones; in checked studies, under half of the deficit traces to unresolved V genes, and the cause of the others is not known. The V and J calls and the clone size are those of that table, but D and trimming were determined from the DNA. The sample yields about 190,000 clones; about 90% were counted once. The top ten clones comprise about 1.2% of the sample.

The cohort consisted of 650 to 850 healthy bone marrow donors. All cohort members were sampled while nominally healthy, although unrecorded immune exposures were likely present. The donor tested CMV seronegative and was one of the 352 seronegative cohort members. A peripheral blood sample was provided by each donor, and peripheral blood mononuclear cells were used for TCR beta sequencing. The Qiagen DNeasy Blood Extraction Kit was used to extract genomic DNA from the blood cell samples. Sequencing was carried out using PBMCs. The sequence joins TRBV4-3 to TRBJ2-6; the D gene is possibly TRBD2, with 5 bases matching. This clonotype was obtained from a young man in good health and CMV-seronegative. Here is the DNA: TGCGCCAGCAGCCATACGGGGACTGGGGCCAACGTCCTGACTTTC. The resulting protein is CASSHTGTGANVLTF.